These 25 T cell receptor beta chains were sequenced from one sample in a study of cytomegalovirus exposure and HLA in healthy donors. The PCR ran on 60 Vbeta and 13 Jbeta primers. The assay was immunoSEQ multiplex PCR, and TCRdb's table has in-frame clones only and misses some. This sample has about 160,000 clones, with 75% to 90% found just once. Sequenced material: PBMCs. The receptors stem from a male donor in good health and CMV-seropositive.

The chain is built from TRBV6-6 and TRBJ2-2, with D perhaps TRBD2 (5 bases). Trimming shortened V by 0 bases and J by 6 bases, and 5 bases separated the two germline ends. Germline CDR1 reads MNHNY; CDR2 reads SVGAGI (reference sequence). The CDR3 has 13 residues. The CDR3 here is CASSYSEAGELFF. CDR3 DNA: TGTGCCAGCAGTTACTCGGAGGCCGGGGAGCTGTTTTTT.

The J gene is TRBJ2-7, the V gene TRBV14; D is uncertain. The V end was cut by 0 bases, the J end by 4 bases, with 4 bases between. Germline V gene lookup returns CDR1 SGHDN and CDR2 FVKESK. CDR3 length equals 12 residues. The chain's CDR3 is CASSQDRYEQYF. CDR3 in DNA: TGTGCCAGCAGCCAAGACCGGTACGAGCAGTACTTC.

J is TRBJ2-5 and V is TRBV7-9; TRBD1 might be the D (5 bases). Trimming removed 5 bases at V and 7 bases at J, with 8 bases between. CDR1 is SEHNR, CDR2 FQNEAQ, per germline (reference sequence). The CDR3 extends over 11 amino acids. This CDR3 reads CASSITGTQYF. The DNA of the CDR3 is TGTGCCAGCAGCATCACAGGGACCCAGTACTTC.

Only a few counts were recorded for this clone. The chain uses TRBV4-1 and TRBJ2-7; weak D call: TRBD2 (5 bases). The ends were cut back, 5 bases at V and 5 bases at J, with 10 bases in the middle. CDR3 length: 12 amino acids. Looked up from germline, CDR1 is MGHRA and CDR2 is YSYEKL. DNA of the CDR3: TGCGCCAGCAGCGGGAGCTTCAACGAGCAGTACTTC. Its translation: CASSGSFNEQYF.

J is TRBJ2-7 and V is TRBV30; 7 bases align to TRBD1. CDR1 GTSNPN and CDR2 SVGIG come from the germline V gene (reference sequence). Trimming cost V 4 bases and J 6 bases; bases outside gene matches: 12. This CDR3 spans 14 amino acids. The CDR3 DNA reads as TGTGCCTGGACTCGACAGGGAAAAAAAGGCGAGCAGTACTTC. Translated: CAWTRQGKKGEQYF. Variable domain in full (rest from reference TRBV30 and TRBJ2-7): SQTIHQWPATLVQPVGSPLSLECTVEGTSNPNLYWYRQAAGRGLQLLFYSVGIGQISSEVPQNLSASRPQDRQFILSSKKLLLSDSGFYLCAWTRQGKKGEQYFGPGTRLTVT.

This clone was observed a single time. The CDR3 here is CASRTGTSYEQYF. The CDR3 coding sequence is TGCGCCAGTCGGACAGGAACCTCCTACGAGCAGTACTTC. The chain couples TRBV5-1 to TRBJ2-7; 7 positions match TRBD1. This CDR3 contains 13 residues. CDR1 is SGHRS, CDR2 YFSETQ, per germline. V lost 8 bases to trimming and J lost 0 bases; unmatched junction nucleotides: 5.

For the CDR3, the DNA is TGTGCCACCTCGCCGCGCACGCAGTATTTT. This gives the protein CATSPRTQYF. J is TRBJ2-3 and V is TRBV6-1; no clear D gene. The CDR3 is made up of 10 amino acids. Germline loops: CDR1 MNHNS, CDR2 SASEGT. The V end was cut by 10 bases, the J end by 9 bases, with 11 bases between.

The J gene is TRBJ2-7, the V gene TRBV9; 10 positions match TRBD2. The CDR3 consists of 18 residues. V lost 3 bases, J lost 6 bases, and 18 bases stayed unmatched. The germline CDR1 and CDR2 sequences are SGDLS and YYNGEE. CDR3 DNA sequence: TGTGCCAGCAGCGGAGGGGCTAGCGGGAGCCCCCAGCGATTCGAGCAGTACTTC. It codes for CASSGGASGSPQRFEQYF. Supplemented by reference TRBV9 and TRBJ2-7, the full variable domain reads DSGVTQTPKHLITATGQRVTLRCSPRSGDLSVYWYQQSLDQGLQFLIQYYNGEERAKGNILERFSAQQFPDLHSELNLSSLELGDSALYFCASSGGASGSPQRFEQYFGPGTRLTVT.

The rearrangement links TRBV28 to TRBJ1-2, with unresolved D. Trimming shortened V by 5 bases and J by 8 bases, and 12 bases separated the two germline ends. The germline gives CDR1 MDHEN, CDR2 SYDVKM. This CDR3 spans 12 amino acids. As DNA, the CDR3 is TGTGCCAGCAGTCCCACCCCGGGAGGCTACACCTTC. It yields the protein CASSPTPGGYTF.

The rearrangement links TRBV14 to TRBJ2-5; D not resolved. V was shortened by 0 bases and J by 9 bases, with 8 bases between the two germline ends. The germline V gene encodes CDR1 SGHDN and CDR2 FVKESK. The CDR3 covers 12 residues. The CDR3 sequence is CASSQDRVAQYF. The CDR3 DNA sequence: TGTGCCAGCAGCCAAGATCGGGTCGCCCAGTACTTC.

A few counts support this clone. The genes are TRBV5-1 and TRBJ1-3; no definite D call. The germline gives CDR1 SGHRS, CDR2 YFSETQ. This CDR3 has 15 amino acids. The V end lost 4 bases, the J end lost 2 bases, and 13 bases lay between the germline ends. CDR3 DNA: TGCGCCAGCAGCCTCCTCGGGAGGGCTGGAAACACCATATATTTT. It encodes CASSLLGRAGNTIYF. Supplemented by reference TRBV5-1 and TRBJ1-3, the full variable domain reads KAGVTQTPRYLIKTRGQQVTLSCSPISGHRSVSWYQQTPGQGLQFLFEYFSETQRNKGNFPGRFSGRQFSNSRSEMNVSTLELGDSALYLCASSLLGRAGNTIYFGEGSWLTVV.

This CDR3 reads CASSLAGTQGLNTEAFF. Here the CDR3 DNA reads TGCGCCAGCAGCTTGGCCGGAACCCAGGGCCTGAACACTGAAGCTTTCTTT. V is TRBV5-1 and J is TRBJ1-1; a possible D gene is TRBD1 (5 bases). CDR3 size: 17 residues. Trimming cost V 0 bases and J 0 bases, with 15 bases left between them. CDR1 is SGHRS, CDR2 YFSETQ, per germline.

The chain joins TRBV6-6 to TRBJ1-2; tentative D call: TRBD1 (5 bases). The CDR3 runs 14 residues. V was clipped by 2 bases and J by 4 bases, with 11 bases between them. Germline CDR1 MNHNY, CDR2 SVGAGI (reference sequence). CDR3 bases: TGTGCCAGCAGTTACGTGGGGCGCGGCTATGGCTACACCTTC. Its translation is CASSYVGRGYGYTF.

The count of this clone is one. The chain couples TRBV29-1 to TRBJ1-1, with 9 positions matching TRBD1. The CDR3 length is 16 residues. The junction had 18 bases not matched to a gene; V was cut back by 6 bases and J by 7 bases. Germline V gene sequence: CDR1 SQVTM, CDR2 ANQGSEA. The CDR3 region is CSVAGTGLGSVYEAFF. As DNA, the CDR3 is TGCAGCGTGGCCGGGACAGGGCTCGGCTCGGTGTATGAAGCTTTCTTT.

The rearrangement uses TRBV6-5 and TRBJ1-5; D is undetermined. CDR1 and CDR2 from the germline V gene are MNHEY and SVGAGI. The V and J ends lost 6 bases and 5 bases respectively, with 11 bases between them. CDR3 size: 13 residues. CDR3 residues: CASRQTRDQPQHF. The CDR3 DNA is TGTGCCAGCAGACAAACCCGGGATCAGCCCCAGCATTTT.

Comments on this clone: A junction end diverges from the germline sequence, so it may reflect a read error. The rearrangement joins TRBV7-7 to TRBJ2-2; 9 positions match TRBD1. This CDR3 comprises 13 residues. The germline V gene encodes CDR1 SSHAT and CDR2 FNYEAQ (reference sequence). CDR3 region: CASRDRATGELFF. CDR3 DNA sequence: TGTGCTAGCAGGGACAGGGCCACCGGGGAGCTGTTTTTT.

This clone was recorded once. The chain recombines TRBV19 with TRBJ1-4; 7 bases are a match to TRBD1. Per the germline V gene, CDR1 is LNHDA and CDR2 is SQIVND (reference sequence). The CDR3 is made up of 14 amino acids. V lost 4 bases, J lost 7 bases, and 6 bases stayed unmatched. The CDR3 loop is CASSNRQGSEKLFF. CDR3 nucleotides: TGTGCCAGTAGTAATAGACAGGGATCTGAAAAACTGTTTTTT.

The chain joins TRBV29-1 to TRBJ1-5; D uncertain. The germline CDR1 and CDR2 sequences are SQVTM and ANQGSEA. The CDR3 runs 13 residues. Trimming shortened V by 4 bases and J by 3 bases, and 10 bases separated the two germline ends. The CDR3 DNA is TGCAGCGTTGGGTGGCAACACAATCAGCCCCAGCATTTT. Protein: CSVGWQHNQPQHF.

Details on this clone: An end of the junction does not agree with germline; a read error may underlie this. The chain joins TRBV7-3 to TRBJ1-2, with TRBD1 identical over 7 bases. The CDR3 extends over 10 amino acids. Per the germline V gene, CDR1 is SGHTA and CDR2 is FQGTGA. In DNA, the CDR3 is TGTGCCAGCAGCGTGTTGGGACAGTCTTTC. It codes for CASSVLGQSF.

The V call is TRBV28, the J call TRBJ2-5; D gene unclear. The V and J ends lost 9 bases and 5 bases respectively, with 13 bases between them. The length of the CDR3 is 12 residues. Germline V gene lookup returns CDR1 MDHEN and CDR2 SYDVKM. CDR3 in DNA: TGTGCCAGTGGTGCAGGTGGGGAGACCCAGTACTTC. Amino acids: CASGAGGETQYF.

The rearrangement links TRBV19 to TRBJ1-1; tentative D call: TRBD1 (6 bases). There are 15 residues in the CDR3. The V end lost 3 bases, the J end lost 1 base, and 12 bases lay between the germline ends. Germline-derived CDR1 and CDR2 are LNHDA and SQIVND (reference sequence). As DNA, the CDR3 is TGTGCCAGTAGTATGGGGGCAGGGTCGAACACTGAAGCTTTCTTT. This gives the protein CASSMGAGSNTEAFF.

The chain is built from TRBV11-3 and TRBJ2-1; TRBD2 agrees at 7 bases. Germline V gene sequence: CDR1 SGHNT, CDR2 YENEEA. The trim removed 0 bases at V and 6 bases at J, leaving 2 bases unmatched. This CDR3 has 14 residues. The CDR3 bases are TGTGCCAGCAGCTTAGATGGGAGGGGCAATGAGCAGTTCTTC. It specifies CASSLDGRGNEQFF.

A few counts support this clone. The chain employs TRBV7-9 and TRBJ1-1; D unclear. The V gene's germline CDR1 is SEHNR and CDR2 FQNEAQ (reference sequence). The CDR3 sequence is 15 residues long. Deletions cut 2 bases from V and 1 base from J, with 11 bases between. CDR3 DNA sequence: TGTGCCAGCAGCTTATTACAGCTCCCGAACACTGAAGCTTTCTTT. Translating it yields CASSLLQLPNTEAFF.

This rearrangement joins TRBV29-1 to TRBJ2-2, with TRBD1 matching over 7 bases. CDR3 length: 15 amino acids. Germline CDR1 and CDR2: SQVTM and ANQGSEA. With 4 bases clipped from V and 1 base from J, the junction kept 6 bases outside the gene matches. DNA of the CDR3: TGCAGCGTTGGGGCAGGGGGTGGGAACACCGGGGAGCTGTTTTTT. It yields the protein CSVGAGGGNTGELFF.

Written as DNA, the CDR3 is TGTGCCAGCAGTTTAAAGGGACAGGGGTACCGCGAGCAGTACTTC. It translates to CASSLKGQGYREQYF. This sequence joins TRBV28 and TRBJ2-7, with 10 positions matching TRBD1. Germline trimming cut 2 bases from V and 6 bases from J; bases unmatched to any gene: 7. Looked up from germline, CDR1 is MDHEN and CDR2 is SYDVKM. This CDR3 region has 15 residues. The entire variable domain, with the rest obtained from reference TRBV28 and TRBJ2-7, is as follows: DVKVTQSSRYLVKRTGEKVFLECVQDMDHENMFWYRQDPGLGLRLIYFSYDVKMKEKGDIPEGYSVSREKKERFSLILESASTNQTSMYLCASSLKGQGYREQYFGPGTRLTVT.